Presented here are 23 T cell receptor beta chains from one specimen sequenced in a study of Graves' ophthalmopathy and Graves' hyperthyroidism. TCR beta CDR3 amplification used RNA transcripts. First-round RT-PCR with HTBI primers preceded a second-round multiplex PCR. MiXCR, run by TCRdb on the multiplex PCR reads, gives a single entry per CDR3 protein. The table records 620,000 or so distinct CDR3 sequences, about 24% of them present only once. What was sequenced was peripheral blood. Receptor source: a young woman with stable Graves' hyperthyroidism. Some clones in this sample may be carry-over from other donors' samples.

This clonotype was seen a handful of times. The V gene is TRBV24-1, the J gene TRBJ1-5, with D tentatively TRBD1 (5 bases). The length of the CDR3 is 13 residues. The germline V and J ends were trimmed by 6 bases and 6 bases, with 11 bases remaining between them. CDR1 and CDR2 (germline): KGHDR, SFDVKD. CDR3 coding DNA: TGTGCCACCAGTAGTCCGAGGGGTCAGCCCCAGCATTTT. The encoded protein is CATSSPRGQPQHF.

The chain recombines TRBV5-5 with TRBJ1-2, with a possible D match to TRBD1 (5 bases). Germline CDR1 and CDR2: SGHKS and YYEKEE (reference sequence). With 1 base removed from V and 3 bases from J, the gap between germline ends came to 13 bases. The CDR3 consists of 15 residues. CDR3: CASSLNQGRYYGYTF. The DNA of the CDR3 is TGTGCCAGCAGCTTGAATCAGGGAAGATACTATGGCTACACCTTC.

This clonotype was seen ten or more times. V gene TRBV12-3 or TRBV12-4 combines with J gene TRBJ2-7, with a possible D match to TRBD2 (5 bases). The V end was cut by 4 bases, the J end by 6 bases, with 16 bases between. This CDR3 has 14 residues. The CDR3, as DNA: TGTGCCAGCAGTTGGAGGCCCCTTTACCGCGAGCAGTACTTC. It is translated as CASSWRPLYREQYF.

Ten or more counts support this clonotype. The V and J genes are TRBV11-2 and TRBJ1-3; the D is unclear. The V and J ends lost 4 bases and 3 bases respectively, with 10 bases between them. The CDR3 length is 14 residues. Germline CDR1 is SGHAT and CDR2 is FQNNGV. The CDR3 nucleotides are TGTGCCAGCAGCTACACTATAGGTGGAAACACCATATATTTT. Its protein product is CASSYTIGGNTIYF. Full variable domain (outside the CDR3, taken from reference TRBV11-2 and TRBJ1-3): EAGVAQSPRYKIIEKRQSVAFWCNPISGHATLYWYQQILGQGPKLLIQFQNNGVVDDSQLPKDRFSAERLKGVDSTLKIQPAKLEDSAVYLCASSYTIGGNTIYFGEGSWLTVV.

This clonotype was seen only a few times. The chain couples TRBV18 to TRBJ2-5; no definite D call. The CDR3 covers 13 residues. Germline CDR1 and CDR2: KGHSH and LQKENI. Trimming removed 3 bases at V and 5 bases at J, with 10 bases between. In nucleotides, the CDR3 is TGTGCCAGCTCACCGGTGGGAAGCGAGACCCAGTACTTC. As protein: CASSPVGSETQYF.

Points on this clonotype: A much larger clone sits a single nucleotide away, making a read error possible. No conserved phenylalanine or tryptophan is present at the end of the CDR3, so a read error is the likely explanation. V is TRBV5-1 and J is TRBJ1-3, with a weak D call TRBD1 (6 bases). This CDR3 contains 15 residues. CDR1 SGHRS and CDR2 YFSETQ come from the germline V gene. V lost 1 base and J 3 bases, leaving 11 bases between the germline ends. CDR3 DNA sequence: TGCGCCAGCAGCTTGCGAACAGGGTTTGGAAACACCATATATCTT. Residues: CASSLRTGFGNTIYL.

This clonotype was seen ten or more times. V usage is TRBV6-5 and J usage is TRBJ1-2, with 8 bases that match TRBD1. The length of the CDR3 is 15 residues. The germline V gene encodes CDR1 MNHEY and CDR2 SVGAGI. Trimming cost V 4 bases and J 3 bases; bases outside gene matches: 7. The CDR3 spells CASSFTQGADYGYTF. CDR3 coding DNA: TGTGCCAGCAGTTTCACCCAGGGGGCCGACTATGGCTACACCTTC.

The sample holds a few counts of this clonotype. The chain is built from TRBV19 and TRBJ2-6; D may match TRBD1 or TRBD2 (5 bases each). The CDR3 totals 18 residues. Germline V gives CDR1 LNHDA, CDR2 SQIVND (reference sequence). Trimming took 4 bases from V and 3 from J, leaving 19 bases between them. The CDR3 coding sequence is TGTGCCAGTAGTACGGGCAGGGAGTCAACTCTTGGGGCCAACGTCCTGACTTTC. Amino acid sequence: CASSTGRESTLGANVLTF.

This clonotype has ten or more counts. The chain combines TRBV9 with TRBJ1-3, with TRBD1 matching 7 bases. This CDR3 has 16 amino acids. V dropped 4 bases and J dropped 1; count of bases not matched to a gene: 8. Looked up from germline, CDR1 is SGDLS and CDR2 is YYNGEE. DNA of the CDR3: TGTGCCAGCAGCCCCGGGGTGGACAGGTCTGGAAACACCATATATTTT. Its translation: CASSPGVDRSGNTIYF.

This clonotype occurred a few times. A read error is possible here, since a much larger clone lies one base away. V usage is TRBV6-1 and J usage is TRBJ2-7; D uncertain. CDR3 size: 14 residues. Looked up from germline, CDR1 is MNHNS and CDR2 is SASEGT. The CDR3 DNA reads TGTGCCGGCAGTGAAGCCTGGGCGGACTACGAGCAGTACTTC. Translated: CAGSEAWADYEQYF.

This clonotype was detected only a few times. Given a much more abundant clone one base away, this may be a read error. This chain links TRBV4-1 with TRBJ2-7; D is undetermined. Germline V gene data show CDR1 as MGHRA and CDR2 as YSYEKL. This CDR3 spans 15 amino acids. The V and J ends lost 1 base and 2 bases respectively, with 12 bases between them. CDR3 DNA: TGCGCCAGCAGCCAAGTTGGCGGCAGCACCTACGAGCAGTACTTC. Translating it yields CASSQVGGSTYEQYF.

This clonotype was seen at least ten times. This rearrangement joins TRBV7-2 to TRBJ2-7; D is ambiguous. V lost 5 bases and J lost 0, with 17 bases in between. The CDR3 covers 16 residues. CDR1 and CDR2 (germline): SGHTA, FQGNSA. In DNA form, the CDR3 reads TGTGCCAGCAGCCCCCGCCGCGTCGAGAGCTCCTACGAGCAGTACTTC. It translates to CASSPRRVESSYEQYF.

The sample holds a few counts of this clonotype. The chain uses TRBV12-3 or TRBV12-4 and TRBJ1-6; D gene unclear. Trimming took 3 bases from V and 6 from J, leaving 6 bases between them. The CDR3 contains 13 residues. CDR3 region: CASSLFFNSPLHF. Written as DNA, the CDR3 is TGTGCCAGCAGTTTGTTTTTTAATTCACCCCTCCACTTT.

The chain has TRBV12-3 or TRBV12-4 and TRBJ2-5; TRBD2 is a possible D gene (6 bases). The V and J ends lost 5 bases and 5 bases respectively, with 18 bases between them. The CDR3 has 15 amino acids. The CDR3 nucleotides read TGTGCCAGCAGTGCTTGGTCTAGCGCCGGGGAGACCCAGTACTTC. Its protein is CASSAWSSAGETQYF.

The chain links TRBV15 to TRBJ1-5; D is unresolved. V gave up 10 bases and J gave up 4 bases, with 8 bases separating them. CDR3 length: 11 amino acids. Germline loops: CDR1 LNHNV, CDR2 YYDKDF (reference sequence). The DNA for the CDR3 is TGTGCCATCACTAGAAATCAGCCCCAGCATTTT. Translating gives CAITRNQPQHF.

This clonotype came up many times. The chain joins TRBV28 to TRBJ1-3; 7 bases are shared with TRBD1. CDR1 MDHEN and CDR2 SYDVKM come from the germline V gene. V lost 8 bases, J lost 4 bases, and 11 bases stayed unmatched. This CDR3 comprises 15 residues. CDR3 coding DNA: TGTGCCAGCTCTGTAGGGGGCTCTACGGGAAACACCATATATTTT. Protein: CASSVGGSTGNTIYF.

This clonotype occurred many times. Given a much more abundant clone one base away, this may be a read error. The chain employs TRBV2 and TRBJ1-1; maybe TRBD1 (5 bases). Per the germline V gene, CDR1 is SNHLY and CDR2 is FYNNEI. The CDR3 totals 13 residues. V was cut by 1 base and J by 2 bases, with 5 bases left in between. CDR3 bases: TGTGCCAGCAGTGAAGGGGACAACACTGAAGCTTTCTTT. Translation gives CASSEGDNTEAFF.

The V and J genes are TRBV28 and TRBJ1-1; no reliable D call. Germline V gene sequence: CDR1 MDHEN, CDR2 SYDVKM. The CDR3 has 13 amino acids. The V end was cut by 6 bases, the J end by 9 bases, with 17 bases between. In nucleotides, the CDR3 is TGTGCCAGCAGCATGATGACACCGGGTAAAGCTTTCTTT. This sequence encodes CASSMMTPGKAFF.

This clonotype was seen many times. The CDR3 loop is CASSFSRTNQPQHF. CDR3 DNA sequence: TGTGCCAGCAGTTTCTCTCGGACCAATCAGCCCCAGCATTTT. The chain links TRBV12-3 or TRBV12-4 to TRBJ1-5; D is ambiguous. The CDR3 sequence is 14 residues long. Trimming shortened V by 3 bases and J by 3 bases, and 9 bases separated the two germline ends.

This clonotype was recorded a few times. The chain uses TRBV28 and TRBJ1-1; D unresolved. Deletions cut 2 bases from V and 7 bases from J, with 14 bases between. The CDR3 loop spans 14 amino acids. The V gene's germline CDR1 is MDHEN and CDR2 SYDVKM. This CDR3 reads CASSLPPGIGEAFF. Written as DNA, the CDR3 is TGTGCCAGCAGTTTACCACCGGGGATTGGTGAAGCTTTCTTT.

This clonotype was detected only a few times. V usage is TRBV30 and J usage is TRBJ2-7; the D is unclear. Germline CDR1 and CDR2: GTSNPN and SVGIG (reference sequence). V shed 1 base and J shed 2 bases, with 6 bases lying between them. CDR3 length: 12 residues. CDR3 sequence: CAWSATAYEQYF. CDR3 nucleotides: TGTGCCTGGAGTGCTACTGCCTACGAGCAGTACTTC.

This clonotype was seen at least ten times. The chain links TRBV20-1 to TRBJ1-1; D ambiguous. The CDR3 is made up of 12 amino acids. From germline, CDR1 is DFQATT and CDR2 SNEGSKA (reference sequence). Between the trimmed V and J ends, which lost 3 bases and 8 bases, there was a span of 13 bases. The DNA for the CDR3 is TGCAGTGCTAGCGGCCAGAACGAGGAAGCTTTCTTT. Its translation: CSASGQNEEAFF.

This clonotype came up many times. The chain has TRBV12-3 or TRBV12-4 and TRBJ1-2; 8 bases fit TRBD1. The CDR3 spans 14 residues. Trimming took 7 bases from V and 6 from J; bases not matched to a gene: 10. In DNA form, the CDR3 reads TGTGCCAGCACCACAGGACAGGGATGGGATGGCTACACCTTC. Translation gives CASTTGQGWDGYTF.